This record concerns one TCR beta chain sequence. Its antigen has not been determined. One base away there is no much larger clone; base qualities are not given. Libraries were made using the immunoSEQ multiplex PCR assay. For the multiplex PCR, a mixture combining 60 forward primers for TCR Vbeta segments and 13 reverse primers for TCR Jbeta segments was used. The CDR3 region of rearranged TCR beta genes was amplified from genomic DNA with a multiplex PCR assay. On the Illumina HiSeq System, the amplified TCR beta libraries were sequenced as 87-base-pair reads. Concerning the study's data processing: Across the roughly 600 repertoires, a later analysis counted approximately 83 million unique TCR beta chains, roughly 11 million of which were shared by at least two donors. A nearest-neighbor algorithm error-corrected the raw reads and collapsed the reads into unique sequences, merging closely related sequences to remove PCR and sequencing errors. To assign V, D and J gene segments, CDR3 sequences were aligned to IMGT reference sequences. For a sequence to be retained, a match of at least six nucleotides to both a V gene segment and a J gene segment was required. A rearrangement counted as productive if the CDR3 had no stop codons and remained in frame with V and J, and every other rearrangement counted as non-productive. Following IMGT convention, CDR3 was defined as the stretch from the second conserved V-encoded cysteine to the conserved J-encoded phenylalanine. The earlier analysis of a few hundred of the donors excluded sequences that lacked an unambiguous match to a single V gene segment. In an earlier analysis of more than 500 of the donors, a V segment was called functional when productive rearrangements were above 56.7%, and segregating when the standard deviation between donors exceeded 5%. A statistical classification framework was developed to diagnose cytomegalovirus status using the catalog of TCR beta chain sequences. In a later analysis, V and J genes were assigned by comparing TCR nucleotide sequences against IMGT/GENE-DB human TR gene sequences. In a later analysis, CDR3 sequences and most-parsimonious VDJ recombination scenarios were assigned using the TCRdist pipeline. In a later analysis, each TCR beta chain was defined by its CDR3 amino acid sequence together with its V-gene family, and reads lacking a unique V-gene family were excluded. A later analysis removed 500 to 600 highly shared, low-generation-probability nucleotide sequences to deal with suspected cross-contamination and a sequencing artifact. A later analysis calculated a clonal expansion index for each public chain from normalized within-repertoire ranks of inferred template counts. Generation probabilities in a later analysis came from a VDJ recombination model fitted to out-of-frame rearrangements, and those results were checked against IGoR. Hypergeometric tests were used in a later analysis to score TCR-TCR, TCR-HLA and TCR-CMV co-occurrence, with a repertoire-size bias correction applied to the TCR pairs. In a later analysis, false discovery rates were estimated by permuting HLA or CMV assignments 20 times. In a later analysis, co-occurring TCRs were grouped with DBSCAN, and TCRdist sequence similarity was added when clustering was performed within HLA-allele-positive subsets. Repertoires with fewer than 30,000 or more than 120,000 public chains, plus five repertoires with anomalous nucleotide sharing, were excluded from co-occurrence clustering. The source is immuneACCESS, and TCRdb retained only in-frame sequences with V and J called. Part of the clones is not carried over; for the studies checked, unresolved V genes explain less than half of this, and the remainder is unexplained. Clonal size and the V and J genes are those of that table, whereas D and trimming came from the DNA. The sample includes about 190,000 clones, with around 84% observed a single time. Of the sample, 3.4% is held by the ten largest clones.

Reading the germline V gene gives CDR1 SQVTM and CDR2 ANQGSEA. Trimmed from V: 6 bases; trimmed from J: 8 bases; junction bases lacking a gene match: 10. Spanning cysteine to phenylalanine, the CDR3 consists of 14 amino acids. Just the 42-base CDR3 DNA is kept, in frame starting at base 1. The cohort was made up of 666 healthy bone marrow donors. Cohort members were all nominally healthy when sampled, although unrecorded immune exposures were likely present. The donor was CMV seropositive and was included in the group of approximately 310 seropositive cohort members. Every donor gave a peripheral blood sample, and the peripheral blood mononuclear cells from that sample were used for TCR beta sequencing. The Qiagen DNeasy Blood Extraction Kit was used to extract genomic DNA from the blood cell samples. The data derive from a study of cytomegalovirus exposure and HLA in healthy donors (dated by TCRdb to 2016 to 2017). At the level of the whole study: In an earlier analysis of approximately 640 of the donors, 250 to 350 Gb of sequence data and some 100 million unique TCR beta sequences from 150 million to 200 million T cells were reported. Across 398 genotyped donors of the cohort, an average of roughly 230,000 unique TCR beta nucleotide sequences per donor were sequenced, and 15% to 20% of those sequences were non-productive. HLA typing covered class I and class II loci at four-digit resolution. The study combined high-throughput TCR immunosequencing, statistical association of individual TCRs with disease status, and machine learning to predict cytomegalovirus infection status. A later genetic analysis used genome-wide SNP genotypes for about three fifths of the 666 donors, treating that subset as a discovery cohort. Using immunosequencing, the study profiled T cell repertoires from fewer than 850 subjects and related those repertoires to cytomegalovirus serostatus. Donor age, sex, ethnicity and CMV serostatus were compiled together with the repertoire data. Several DR-DQ haplotypes were treated as single units for association and clustering because of strong linkage in the cohort. In a later analysis, previously published TCR beta repertoires from some 640 donors were re-analyzed and high-resolution HLA genotyping was added so that TCR occurrence patterns could be studied. To decide whether each TCR beta V gene segment behaved as functional or pseudogenic, an earlier analysis of 587 of the donors relied on high-throughput TCR beta sequencing. Every discovery cohort repertoire had been produced on one sequencing platform. The later analysis used no new phenotypic data to find candidate immune exposures, relying instead on TCR beta sequences and their occurrence across donors. The study was designed to test whether signatures of past pathogen exposure could be identified by cataloging public T cell receptors. The number of typed donors differed by locus: about 620-640 for A, B, C, DRB1 and DQB1; 522 for DQA1; roughly 600 for DPA1; and 400 to 480 for DPB1. In addition to the first cohort of around 670 subjects, a separate validation cohort of some 120 different subjects was used. Of the roughly 400 genotyped donors, approximately 80% were placed in the genetic ancestry cluster associated with self-reported Caucasian donors. An early release covering about 600 HLA-typed donors comprised about 300 gigabases of sequencing data and about 90 million unique TCR sequences.

Overall study outcomes, separate from this receptor: At a false discovery rate of 0.05, a later analysis linked approximately 18,000 TCR beta sequences to specific HLA alleles. The authors suggested that the approach could potentially be extended to other disease states and immunological phenotypes. Presence/absence analyses assumed roughly uniform sequencing depth across donors, an assumption that may not hold. A further reported finding was that TCR beta sequences accurately predicted the HLA-A and HLA-B alleles for most subjects in the first cohort. The earlier analysis of around 600 of the donors excluded some 16 rarely observed V segments, including chromosome 9 orphons, because counts were too low. The sequencing pipeline was judged likely to have produced a cluster of highly shared sequence variants as a technical artifact. Some IMGT-functional V segments, including TRBV6-2 and TRBV6-3, could not be told apart with the 87-base-pair reads, so those segments were excluded. A few of the identified cytomegalovirus-associated TCR beta chains were confirmed in vitro to be specific for cytomegalovirus antigens. In a later genetic analysis, fewer N-insertions in productive TCRs were reported among donors in an Asian-associated ancestry cluster than the roughly 700-donor mean. According to a later analysis, parvovirus B19, influenza, CMV and Epstein-Barr virus appeared linked to several top co-occurrence clusters. In this cohort, only TCR beta chains were sequenced, and detectable features were limited by the absence of alpha or paired-chain data. The study gave a list of about 160 TCR beta chains associated with cytomegalovirus. Because HLA typing was unavailable for some donors at each locus, only the typed subset was used in association tests. Correlated functional status among segregating V segments might be attributable to linkage disequilibrium, but an unknown experimental factor could not be ruled out. The classifier was reported to diagnose cytomegalovirus status with high specificity and sensitivity in both the original cohort and the validation cohort. For the cohort, immune exposure information was limited to CMV serostatus. A later analysis found that HLA-associated TCR beta chains were more clonally expanded and had lower generation probabilities than equally common non-associated chains. In a later analysis, TCR association rates were found to vary across HLA loci, with the most associated TCRs seen for DRB1 alleles and the fewest for HLA-C alleles. In an earlier analysis of 587 of the donors, most TCR beta V segments appeared in productive rearrangements about 87% or about 30% of the time, broadly matching IMGT annotations. V-gene and J-gene trimming of TCR beta chains was associated with a missense DCLRE1C variant in a later genetic analysis, and the association was replicated in an independent cohort. Most TCR sequences were seen in very few donors, while some public TCRs were found in many individuals. A later analysis found that most CMV-associated TCR beta chains appeared HLA-restricted, with HLA associations seemingly driven largely by CMV exposure. When HLA alleles, especially DR and DQ, strongly co-occurred, TCR associations were difficult to assign to individual alleles.

The sequence was collected from a man between 35 and 55 years old in good health and CMV-seropositive. The sequencing input was PBMCs. Recombination linked TRBV29-1 to TRBJ2-1; 10 bases in the junction line up with TRBD2. In nucleotides, the sequence is TGCAGCGTCTCGGCTAGCGGGAGTTGGGATGAGCAGTTCTTC. Its coded protein is CSVSASGSWDEQFF.